This entry lists 25 T cell receptor beta chains sequenced from one sample in a study of spatial heterogeneity in lung cancer. Study-wide results and limits: In tumors, expanded intratumoral alpha and beta TCR counts tracked mutation counts.

Their specific antigens are unknown. MiXCR, applied by TCRdb to the 5' RACE reads, yields one record per CDR3 protein. The sample has just under 9,500 distinct CDR3 sequences, around 8.9% seen once. Described time point: sample taken at primary tumor resection. Sequenced here: lung tumor tissue, sampled at surgery. The receptors derive from a male donor with early-stage non-small cell lung cancer.

This clonotype was picked up many times. The rearrangement links TRBV19 to TRBJ1-5, with D unresolved. CDR3 length equals 16 residues. Per germline, CDR1 LNHDA and CDR2 SQIVND (reference sequence). Trimming shortened V by 6 bases and J by 0 bases, and 15 bases separated the two germline ends. The chain's CDR3 is CASRTRTEGSNQPQHF. CDR3 bases: TGTGCCAGTAGGACGAGGACGGAGGGTAGCAATCAGCCCCAGCATTTT.

At least ten counts were recorded for this clonotype. The CDR3: CSALKWGSSYNEQFF. The DNA of the CDR3 is TGCAGTGCACTAAAGTGGGGAAGCTCCTACAATGAGCAGTTCTTC. The rearrangement joins TRBV20-1 to TRBJ2-1; D not resolved. The CDR3 contains 15 residues. Germline CDR1 is DFQATT and CDR2 is SNEGSKA (reference sequence). Trimming removed 6 bases from V and 0 bases from J, with 15 bases in between.

This clonotype came up a few times. The rearrangement uses TRBV7-6 and TRBJ2-3; D could derive from TRBD1 or TRBD2 (5 bases each). Germline loops: CDR1 SGHVS, CDR2 FNYEAQ. The CDR3 has 14 residues. The V gene lost 2 bases and the J gene lost 5 bases, with 11 bases spanning the gap. CDR3 protein: CASSLQGERDTQYF. CDR3 nucleotide sequence: TGTGCCAGCAGCTTACAAGGGGAGAGAGATACGCAGTATTTT.

In its sample, this clonotype is medium-sized. The chain employs TRBV11-3 and TRBJ2-3; 11 bases are shared with TRBD2. Germline V gives CDR1 SGHNT, CDR2 YENEEA. Germline trimming cut 3 bases from V and 6 bases from J; bases unmatched to any gene: 2. CDR3 length: 14 residues. This chain's CDR3 is CASSFTSGSDTQYF. CDR3 nucleotide sequence: TGTGCCAGCAGCTTCACTAGCGGGAGCGATACGCAGTATTTT.

This clonotype came up many times. V is TRBV12-3 or TRBV12-4 and J is TRBJ1-3; D remains unclear. This CDR3 is built from 15 residues. V lost 1 base and J 4 bases, leaving 11 bases between the germline ends. Here the CDR3 reads CASSLVAGSGNTIYF. The CDR3 region has the DNA TGTGCCAGCAGTTTAGTGGCGGGGTCCGGAAACACCATATATTTT.

This clonotype was seen many times. The chain is built from TRBV6-6 and TRBJ2-2; D unclear. V gave up 10 bases and J gave up 2 bases, with 11 bases separating them. From germline, CDR1 is MNHNY and CDR2 SVGAGI (reference sequence). The CDR3 runs 13 residues. DNA for the CDR3: TGTGCCACCCGGGCCTTAAACACCGGGGAGCTGTTTTTT. Protein product: CATRALNTGELFF.

This clonotype was counted at least ten times. The chain joins TRBV2 to TRBJ2-7; D call uncertain. V shed 4 bases and J shed 2 bases, with 9 bases lying between them. This CDR3 is 13 amino acids long. Germline CDR1 is SNHLY and CDR2 is FYNNEI. The CDR3 nucleotides read TGTGCCAGCAGTGGGGCTCTCACCTACGAGCAGTACTTC. Its translation: CASSGALTYEQYF.

The J gene is TRBJ2-1, the V gene TRBV11-1; D is undetermined. Germline V gene data show CDR1 as SGHAT and CDR2 as FQDESV (reference sequence). This CDR3 is 14 amino acids long. V gave up 0 bases and J gave up 5 bases, with 8 bases separating them. The DNA of the CDR3 is TGTGCCAGCAGCTTAGCTGCCTCGGACAATGAGCAGTTCTTC. Protein: CASSLAASDNEQFF.

At least ten counts were recorded for this clonotype. The chain joins TRBV30 to TRBJ2-7, with D uncertain. Trimming took 0 bases from V and 3 from J, leaving 9 bases between them. CDR1 is GTSNPN, CDR2 SVGIG, per germline (reference sequence). This CDR3 region has 13 residues. The CDR3 spells CAWSVMASYEQYF. The CDR3 DNA reads as TGTGCCTGGAGTGTAATGGCTAGCTACGAGCAGTACTTC.

This clonotype was detected ten times or more. This chain links TRBV27 with TRBJ2-7; 10 bases are a match to TRBD2. V lost 1 base to trimming and J lost 3 bases; unmatched junction nucleotides: 12. Germline loops: CDR1 MNHEY, CDR2 SMNVEV (reference sequence). The CDR3 covers 18 residues. CDR3 protein: CASSLFGSFSGRFYEQYF. CDR3 bases: TGTGCCAGCAGTTTATTCGGGTCGTTTAGCGGGAGGTTCTACGAGCAGTACTTC.

Sample share makes this clonotype medium-sized. The V and J genes are TRBV6-1 and TRBJ2-1; D may be TRBD2 (6 bases). The CDR3 consists of 14 residues. V lost 1 base to trimming and J lost 6 bases, with 10 bases between them. Germline lookup yields CDR1 MNHNS and CDR2 SASEGT. CDR3 sequence reads: CASSEVAGGNEQFF. DNA of the CDR3: TGTGCCAGCAGTGAAGTTGCCGGGGGCAATGAGCAGTTCTTC.

This clonotype was detected ten times or more. This rearrangement joins TRBV27 to TRBJ1-1; D is uncertain. Trimming left V 6 bases short and J 3 bases short, with 11 bases between. The CDR3 extends over 13 amino acids. In germline, CDR1 is MNHEY, CDR2 SMNVEV (reference sequence). CDR3 bases: TGTGCCAGCAGCCGGGTTTGGGACACTGAAGCTTTCTTT. This translates into CASSRVWDTEAFF.

DNA of the CDR3: TGTGCCAGCAGCTTAGGATTCGGAGAAGAGACCCAGTACTTC. Protein sequence: CASSLGFGEETQYF. The V call is TRBV7-9, the J call TRBJ2-5; D is ambiguous. This CDR3 comprises 14 residues. Trimming removed 1 base at V and 3 bases at J, with 9 bases between. CDR1 and CDR2 from the germline V gene are SEHNR and FQNEAQ (reference sequence).

In its sample, this clonotype was seen many times. The chain uses TRBV12-3 or TRBV12-4 and TRBJ1-1, with unresolved D. Trimming pared 3 bases from V and 0 bases from J, leaving 5 bases between. The CDR3 contains 13 residues. In DNA, the CDR3 is TGTGCCAGCAGTTTCCATCTGAACACTGAAGCTTTCTTT. Its translation is CASSFHLNTEAFF.

Details on this clonotype: A much larger clonotype is one base distant, so this may be a read error. The CDR3 protein is CSARRATSLQETQYF. The CDR3 DNA sequence: TGCAGTGCCAGGCGGGCGACGAGCCTACAAGAGACCCAGTACTTC. The chain uses TRBV20-1 and TRBJ2-5; perhaps TRBD2 as D (5 bases). V was shortened by 6 bases and J by 2 bases, with 19 bases between the two germline ends. The CDR3 is 15 residues long. Germline CDR1 DFQATT, CDR2 SNEGSKA (reference sequence).

As DNA, the CDR3 is TGCGCCAGCAGCTTGGCATGGACAGGGGTTGGCAATGAGCAGTTCTTC. Translation: CASSLAWTGVGNEQFF. V is TRBV5-1 and J is TRBJ2-1; 9 positions match TRBD1. V dropped 0 bases and J dropped 6; count of bases not matched to a gene: 7. Germline-derived CDR1 and CDR2 are SGHRS and YFSETQ. CDR3 length: 16 residues.

This clonotype was recorded many times. The DNA of the CDR3 is TGCAGTGCTAGAGATCCCCAGCGGGGAACGAAAGAGACCCAGTACTTC. Encoded protein: CSARDPQRGTKETQYF. The genes are TRBV20-1 and TRBJ2-5; 7 bases agree with TRBD2. Unmatched junction bases numbered 10, after V lost 0 bases and J lost 3 bases. This CDR3 contains 16 residues. Germline V gives CDR1 DFQATT, CDR2 SNEGSKA (reference sequence).

There are many counts of this clonotype. The gene calls are TRBV5-1 and TRBJ2-7; TRBD1 matches at 11 bases. Germline-derived CDR1 and CDR2 are SGHRS and YFSETQ. The ends lost 7 bases at V and 6 bases at J; junction bases unmatched: 3. The CDR3 runs to 12 residues. CDR3 residues: CASGQGAGEQYF. In nucleotides, the CDR3 is TGCGCCAGCGGACAGGGGGCCGGCGAGCAGTACTTC.

This clonotype was counted many times. The chain has TRBV24-1 and TRBJ2-1; 10 bases match TRBD2. The CDR3 is 16 residues long. J was trimmed by 7 bases and V by 3 bases; bases with no gene match: 8. Looked up from germline, CDR1 is KGHDR and CDR2 is SFDVKD. The CDR3 bases are TGTGCCACCAGTGATACAGGACTAGCGGAGTTGAATGAGCAGTTCTTC. Its translation: CATSDTGLAELNEQFF.

This clonotype came up many times. The chain is built from TRBV10-2 and TRBJ1-1, with D hard to call. The germline gives CDR1 WSHSY, CDR2 SAAADI. The V end lost 9 bases, the J end lost 1 base, and 9 bases lay between the germline ends. This CDR3 contains 12 residues. Here the CDR3 reads CASLQRNTEAFF. In DNA form, the CDR3 reads TGCGCCAGTCTCCAGCGGAACACTGAAGCTTTCTTT.

Within the sample, this clonotype is medium-sized. The genes are TRBV5-1 and TRBJ2-1; TRBD1 matches 7 bases. CDR3 length equals 14 residues. Trimming removed 2 bases from V and 5 bases from J; junction bases left unmatched: 4. Germline V lookup: CDR1 SGHRS, CDR2 YFSETQ. Written as DNA, the CDR3 is TGCGCCAGCAGCTTACAGACAGGGAACAATGAGCAGTTCTTC. It specifies CASSLQTGNNEQFF.

Many counts were recorded for this clonotype. The CDR3 DNA sequence: TGCAGCGCTGGGCCCAGGGCTCAAGAGACCCAGTACTTC. Translating it yields CSAGPRAQETQYF. This chain links TRBV20-1 with TRBJ2-5, with a tentative D call TRBD1 (5 bases). Germline CDR1 reads DFQATT; CDR2 reads SNEGSKA (reference sequence). This CDR3 region has 13 residues.

At least ten counts were recorded for this clonotype. The chain employs TRBV20-1 and TRBJ2-5, with 10 bases identical to TRBD1. With V trimmed by 4 bases and J by 3 bases, 8 bases remained unmatched. The CDR3 extends over 15 amino acids. The V gene's germline CDR1 is DFQATT and CDR2 SNEGSKA (reference sequence). CDR3 sequence: CSAKTPGQGKETQYF. CDR3 in DNA: TGCAGTGCTAAAACACCGGGACAGGGGAAAGAGACCCAGTACTTC.

This clonotype was detected ten times or more. The chain links TRBV5-1 to TRBJ1-1, with D tentatively TRBD1 (6 bases). The CDR3 runs to 13 residues. CDR1 is SGHRS and CDR2 is YFSETQ in the germline V gene. Trimming stripped 4 bases from V and 2 bases from J, with 9 bases between. As DNA, the CDR3 is TGCGCCAGCAGCCGGACAGCCAACACTGAAGCTTTCTTT. Protein: CASSRTANTEAFF.

This clonotype counts as medium-sized. V gene TRBV7-2 combines with J gene TRBJ2-1; 7 bases are shared with TRBD2. V shed 4 bases and J 10 bases; nucleotides not matched to a gene: 10. The CDR3 is 14 residues long. Germline-derived CDR1 and CDR2 are SGHTA and FQGNSA. The CDR3: CASSSSWDYPEQFF. CDR3 in DNA: TGTGCCAGCAGCTCAAGCTGGGACTACCCCGAGCAGTTCTTC. Drawing the rest from reference TRBV7-2 and TRBJ2-1, the complete variable domain is GAGVSQSPSNKVTEKGKDVELRCDPISGHTALYWYRQSLGQGLEFLIYFQGNSAPDKSGLPSDRFSAERTGGSVSTLTIQRTQQEDSAVYLCASSSSWDYPEQFFGPGTRLTVL.